This paragraph reports one T cell receptor beta chain. This specimen belongs to a study of blood T cell repertoires in COVID-19. Across the study: Sample material is recorded as cDNA or gDNA derived from T cells, B-cell-depleted T cells, or PBMCs.

This CDR3 has 13 residues. V gave up 9 bases and J gave up 5 bases; unmatched junction bases: 6. The germline gives CDR1 KGHSH, CDR2 LQKENI. TCRdb keeps only in-frame clones here, not all; method: immunoSEQ multiplex PCR. Among 160,000 or so clones listed, under 90% were seen once. Membership in each cohort depended on participant-reported clinical history. The gene calls are TRBV18 and TRBJ2-2, with TRBD1 matching over 7 bases. Sequences were obtained from PBMCs or T cells enriched from blood (not recorded which). This sequence was found in a woman aged 55-75 years who had recovered from COVID-19. The CDR3 DNA follows: TGTGCCAGTGCGACAGGGTATACCGGGGAGCTGTTTTTT. Protein sequence: CASATGYTGELFF.